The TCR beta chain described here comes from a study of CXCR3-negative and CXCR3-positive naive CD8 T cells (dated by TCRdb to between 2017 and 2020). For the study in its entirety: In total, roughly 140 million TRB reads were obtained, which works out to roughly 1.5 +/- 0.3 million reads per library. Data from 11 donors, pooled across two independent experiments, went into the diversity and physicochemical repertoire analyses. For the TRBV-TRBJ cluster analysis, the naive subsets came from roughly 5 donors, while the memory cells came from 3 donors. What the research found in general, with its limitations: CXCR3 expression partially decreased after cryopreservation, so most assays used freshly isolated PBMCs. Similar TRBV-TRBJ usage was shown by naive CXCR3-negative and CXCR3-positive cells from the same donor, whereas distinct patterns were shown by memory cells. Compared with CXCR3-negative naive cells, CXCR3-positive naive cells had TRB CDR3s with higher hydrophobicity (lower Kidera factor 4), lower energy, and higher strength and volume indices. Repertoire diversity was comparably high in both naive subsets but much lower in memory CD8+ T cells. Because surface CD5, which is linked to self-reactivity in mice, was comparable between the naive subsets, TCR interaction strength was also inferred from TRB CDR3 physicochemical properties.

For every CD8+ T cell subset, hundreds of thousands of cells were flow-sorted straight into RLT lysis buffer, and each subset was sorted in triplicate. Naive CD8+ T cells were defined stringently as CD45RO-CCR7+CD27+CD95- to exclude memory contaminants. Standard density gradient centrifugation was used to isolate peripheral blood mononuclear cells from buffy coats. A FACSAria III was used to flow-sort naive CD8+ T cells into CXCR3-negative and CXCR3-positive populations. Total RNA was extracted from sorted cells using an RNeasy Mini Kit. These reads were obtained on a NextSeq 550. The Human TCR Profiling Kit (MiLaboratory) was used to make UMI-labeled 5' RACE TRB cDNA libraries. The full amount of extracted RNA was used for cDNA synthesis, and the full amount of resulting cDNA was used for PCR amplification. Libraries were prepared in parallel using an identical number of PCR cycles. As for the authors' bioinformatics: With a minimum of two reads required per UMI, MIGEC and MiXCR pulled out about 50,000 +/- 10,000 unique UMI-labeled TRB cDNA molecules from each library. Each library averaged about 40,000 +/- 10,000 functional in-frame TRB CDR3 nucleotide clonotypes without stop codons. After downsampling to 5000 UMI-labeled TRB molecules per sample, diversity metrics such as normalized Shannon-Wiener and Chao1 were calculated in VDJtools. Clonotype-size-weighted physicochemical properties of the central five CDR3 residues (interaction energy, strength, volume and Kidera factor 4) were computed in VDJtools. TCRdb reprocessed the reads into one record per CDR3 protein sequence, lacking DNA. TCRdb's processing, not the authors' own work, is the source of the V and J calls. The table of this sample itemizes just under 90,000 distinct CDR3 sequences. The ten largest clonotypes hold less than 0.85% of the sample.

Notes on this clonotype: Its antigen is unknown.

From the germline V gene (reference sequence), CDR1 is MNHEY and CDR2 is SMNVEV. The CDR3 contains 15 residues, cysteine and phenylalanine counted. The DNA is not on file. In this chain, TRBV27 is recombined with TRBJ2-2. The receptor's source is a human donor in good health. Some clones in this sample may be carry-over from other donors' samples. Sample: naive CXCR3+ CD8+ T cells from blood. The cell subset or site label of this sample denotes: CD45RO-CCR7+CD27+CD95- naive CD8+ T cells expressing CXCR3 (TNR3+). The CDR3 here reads CASSFYMSGAGELFF.